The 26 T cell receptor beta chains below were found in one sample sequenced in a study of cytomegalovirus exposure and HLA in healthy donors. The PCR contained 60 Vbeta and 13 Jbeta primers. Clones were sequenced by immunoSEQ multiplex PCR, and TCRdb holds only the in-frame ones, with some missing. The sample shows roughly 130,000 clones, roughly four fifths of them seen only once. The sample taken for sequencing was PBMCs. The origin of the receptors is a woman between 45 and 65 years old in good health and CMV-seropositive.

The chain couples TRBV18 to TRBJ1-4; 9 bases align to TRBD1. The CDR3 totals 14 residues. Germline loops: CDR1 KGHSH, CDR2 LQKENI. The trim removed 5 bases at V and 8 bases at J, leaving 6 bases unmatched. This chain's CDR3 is CASSGSGTGEKLFF. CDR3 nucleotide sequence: TGTGCCAGCTCAGGATCCGGGACAGGGGAAAAACTGTTTTTT.

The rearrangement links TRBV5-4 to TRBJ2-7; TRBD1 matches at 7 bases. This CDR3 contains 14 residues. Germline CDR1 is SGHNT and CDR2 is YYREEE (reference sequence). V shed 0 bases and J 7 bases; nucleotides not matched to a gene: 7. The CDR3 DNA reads TGTGCCAGCAGCTTGGGGGGACAGATTAAGGAGCAGTACTTC. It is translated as CASSLGGQIKEQYF.

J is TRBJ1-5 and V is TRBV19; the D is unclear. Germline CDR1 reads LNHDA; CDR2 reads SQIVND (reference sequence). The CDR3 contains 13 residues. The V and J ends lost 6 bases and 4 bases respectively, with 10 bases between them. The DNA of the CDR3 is TGTGCCAGTAGCAGCTCGGGGAATCAGCCCCAGCATTTT. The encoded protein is CASSSSGNQPQHF.

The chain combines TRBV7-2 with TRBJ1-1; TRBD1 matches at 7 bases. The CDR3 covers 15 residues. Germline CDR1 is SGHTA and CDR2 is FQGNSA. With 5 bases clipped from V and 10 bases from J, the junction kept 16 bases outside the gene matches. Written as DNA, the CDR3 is TGTGCCAGCAGCCTAAAAACCGGGACAGTCATAGGAGCTTTCTTT. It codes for CASSLKTGTVIGAFF.

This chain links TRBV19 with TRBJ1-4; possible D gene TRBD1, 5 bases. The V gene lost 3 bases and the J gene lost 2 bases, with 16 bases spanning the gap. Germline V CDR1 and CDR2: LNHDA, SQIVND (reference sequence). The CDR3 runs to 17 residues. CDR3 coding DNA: TGTGCCAGTAGTATGAACTTCGGGGGTTTTACTAATGAAAAACTGTTTTTT. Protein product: CASSMNFGGFTNEKLFF. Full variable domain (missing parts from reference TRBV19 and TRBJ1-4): DGGITQSPKYLFRKEGQNVTLSCEQNLNHDAMYWYRQDPGQGLRLIYYSQIVNDFQKGDIAEGYSVSREKKESFPLTVTSAQKNPTAFYLCASSMNFGGFTNEKLFFGSGTQLSVL.

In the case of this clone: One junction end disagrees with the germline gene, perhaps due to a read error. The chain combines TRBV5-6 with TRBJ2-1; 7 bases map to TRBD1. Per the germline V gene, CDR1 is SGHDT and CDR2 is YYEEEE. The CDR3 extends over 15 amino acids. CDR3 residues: CPSSISHRGYNEQFF. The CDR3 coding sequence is TGTCCCAGCAGCATAAGCCACAGGGGTTACAATGAGCAGTTCTTC.

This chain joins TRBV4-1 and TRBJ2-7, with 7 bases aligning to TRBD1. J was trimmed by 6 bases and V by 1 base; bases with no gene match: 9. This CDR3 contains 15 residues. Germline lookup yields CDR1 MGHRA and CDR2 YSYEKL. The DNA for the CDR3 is TGCGCCAGCAGCCAAGTCTTTCTAGGGGGCCGCGAGCAGTACTTC. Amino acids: CASSQVFLGGREQYF.

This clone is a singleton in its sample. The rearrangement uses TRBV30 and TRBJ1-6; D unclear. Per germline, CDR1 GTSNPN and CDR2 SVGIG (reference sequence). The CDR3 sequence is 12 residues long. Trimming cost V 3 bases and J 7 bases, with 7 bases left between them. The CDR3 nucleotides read TGTGCCTGGAGCGACGGGAATTCACCCCTCCACTTT. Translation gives CAWSDGNSPLHF.

CDR3 nucleotides: TGTGCCAGCAGTGAAATCCTAGCATCTGGAAACACCATATATTTT. Encoded protein: CASSEILASGNTIYF. This chain joins TRBV6-1 and TRBJ1-3, with D uncertain. Per germline, CDR1 MNHNS and CDR2 SASEGT. V lost 2 bases to trimming and J lost 1 base, with 9 bases between them. This CDR3 has 15 amino acids.

Written as DNA, the CDR3 is TGTGCCAGCAGCTTCCCCCCTCGGGATGAGCAGTTCTTC. It is translated as CASSFPPRDEQFF. The V and J genes are TRBV7-2 and TRBJ2-1; D remains unclear. This CDR3 is 13 amino acids long. Germline CDR1 SGHTA, CDR2 FQGNSA. The V end lost 3 bases, the J end lost 8 bases, and 11 bases lay between the germline ends.

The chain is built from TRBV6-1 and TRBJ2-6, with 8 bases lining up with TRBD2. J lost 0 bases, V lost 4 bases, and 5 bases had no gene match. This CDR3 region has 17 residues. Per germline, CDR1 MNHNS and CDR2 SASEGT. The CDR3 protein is CASSAGLGDSGANVLTF. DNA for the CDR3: TGTGCCAGCAGTGCGGGACTAGGCGACTCTGGGGCCAACGTCCTGACTTTC.

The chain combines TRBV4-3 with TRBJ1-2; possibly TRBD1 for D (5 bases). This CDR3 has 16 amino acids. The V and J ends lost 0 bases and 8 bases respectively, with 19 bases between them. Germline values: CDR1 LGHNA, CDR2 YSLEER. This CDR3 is CASSQEMSGRDLGYTF. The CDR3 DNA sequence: TGCGCCAGCAGCCAAGAGATGAGTGGTAGGGACTTGGGCTACACCTTC.

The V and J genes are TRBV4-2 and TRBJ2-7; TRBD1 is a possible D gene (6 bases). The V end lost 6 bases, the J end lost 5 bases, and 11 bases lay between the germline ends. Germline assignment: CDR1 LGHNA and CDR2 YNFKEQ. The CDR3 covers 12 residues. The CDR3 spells CASRQGSNEQYF. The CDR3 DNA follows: TGTGCCAGCAGACAGGGCAGCAACGAGCAGTACTTC.

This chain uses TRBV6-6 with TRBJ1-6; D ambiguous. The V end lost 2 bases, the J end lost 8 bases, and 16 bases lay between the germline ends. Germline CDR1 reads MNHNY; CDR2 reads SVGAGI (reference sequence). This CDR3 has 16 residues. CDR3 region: CASSYRGRPLDSPLHF. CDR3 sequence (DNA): TGTGCCAGCAGTTACCGTGGTCGCCCACTGGATTCACCCCTCCACTTT.

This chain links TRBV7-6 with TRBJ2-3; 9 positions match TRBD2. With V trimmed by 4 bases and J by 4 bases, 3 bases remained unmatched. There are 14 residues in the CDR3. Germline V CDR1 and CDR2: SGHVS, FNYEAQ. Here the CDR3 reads CASSSRLAADTQYF. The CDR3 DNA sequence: TGTGCCAGCAGCTCCCGACTAGCGGCAGATACGCAGTATTTT.

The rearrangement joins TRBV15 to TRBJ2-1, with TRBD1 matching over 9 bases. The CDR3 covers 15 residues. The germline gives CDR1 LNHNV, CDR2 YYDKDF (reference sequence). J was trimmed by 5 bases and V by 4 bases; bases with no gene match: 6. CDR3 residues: CATSNGQGRDNEQFF. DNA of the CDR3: TGTGCCACCAGCAACGGACAGGGGAGGGACAATGAGCAGTTCTTC.

This CDR3 is CASSLLGEKSYEQYF. The CDR3 DNA sequence: TGTGCCAGCAGCTTGCTCGGGGAGAAGTCCTACGAGCAGTACTTC. The rearrangement joins TRBV5-6 to TRBJ2-7, with a weak D call TRBD2 (5 bases). This CDR3 region has 15 residues. V lost 1 base to trimming and J lost 1 base, with 12 bases between them. Germline V gives CDR1 SGHDT, CDR2 YYEEEE. The variable domain in full, completed from reference TRBV5-6 and TRBJ2-7, reads DAGVTQSPTHLIKTRGQQVTLRCSPKSGHDTVSWYQQALGQGPQFIFQYYEEEERQRGNFPDRFSGHQFPNYSSELNVNALLLGDSALYLCASSLLGEKSYEQYFGPGTRLTVT.

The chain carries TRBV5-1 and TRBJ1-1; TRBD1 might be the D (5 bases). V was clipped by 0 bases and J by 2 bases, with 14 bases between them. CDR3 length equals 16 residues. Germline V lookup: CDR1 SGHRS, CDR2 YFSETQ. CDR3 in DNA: TGCGCCAGCAGCTTGGGGACAACAGCCGCAAACACTGAAGCTTTCTTT. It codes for CASSLGTTAANTEAFF.

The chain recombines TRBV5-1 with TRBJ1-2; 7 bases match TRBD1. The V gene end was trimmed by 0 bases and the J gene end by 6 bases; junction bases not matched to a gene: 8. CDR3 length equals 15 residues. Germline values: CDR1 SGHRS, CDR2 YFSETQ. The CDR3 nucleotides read TGCGCCAGCAGCTTGGGCGGCGTGACAGGGAATGGCTACACCTTC. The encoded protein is CASSLGGVTGNGYTF. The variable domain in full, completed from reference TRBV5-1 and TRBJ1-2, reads KAGVTQTPRYLIKTRGQQVTLSCSPISGHRSVSWYQQTPGQGLQFLFEYFSETQRNKGNFPGRFSGRQFSNSRSEMNVSTLELGDSALYLCASSLGGVTGNGYTFGSGTRLTVV.

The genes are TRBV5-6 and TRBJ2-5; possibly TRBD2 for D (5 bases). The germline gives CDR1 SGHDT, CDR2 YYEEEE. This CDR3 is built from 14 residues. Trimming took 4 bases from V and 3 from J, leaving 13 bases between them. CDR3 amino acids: CASSTRGLEETQYF. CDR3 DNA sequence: TGTGCCAGCAGCACCCGCGGGCTAGAAGAGACCCAGTACTTC.

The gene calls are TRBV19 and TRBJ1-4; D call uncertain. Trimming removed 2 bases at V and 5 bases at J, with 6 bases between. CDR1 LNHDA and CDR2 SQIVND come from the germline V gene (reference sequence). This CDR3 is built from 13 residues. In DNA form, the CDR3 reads TGTGCCAGTAGTATATTCAGGAATGAAAAACTGTTTTTT. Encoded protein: CASSIFRNEKLFF.

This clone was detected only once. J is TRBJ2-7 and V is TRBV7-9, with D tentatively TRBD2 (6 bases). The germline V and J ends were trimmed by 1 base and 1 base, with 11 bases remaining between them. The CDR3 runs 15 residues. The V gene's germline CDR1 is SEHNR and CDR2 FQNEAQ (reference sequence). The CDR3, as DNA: TGTGCCAGCAGCTTAGAGGCTCGGGGGTCCTACGAGCAGTACTTC. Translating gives CASSLEARGSYEQYF.

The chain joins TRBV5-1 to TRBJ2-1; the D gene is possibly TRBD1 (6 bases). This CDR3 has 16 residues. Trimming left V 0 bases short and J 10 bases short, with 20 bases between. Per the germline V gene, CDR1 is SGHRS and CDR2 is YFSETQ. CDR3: CASSLGPGTPQSEQFF. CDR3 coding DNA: TGCGCCAGCAGCTTGGGCCCCGGGACACCCCAATCCGAGCAGTTCTTC. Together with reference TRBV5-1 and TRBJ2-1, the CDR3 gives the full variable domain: KAGVTQTPRYLIKTRGQQVTLSCSPISGHRSVSWYQQTPGQGLQFLFEYFSETQRNKGNFPGRFSGRQFSNSRSEMNVSTLELGDSALYLCASSLGPGTPQSEQFFGPGTRLTVL.

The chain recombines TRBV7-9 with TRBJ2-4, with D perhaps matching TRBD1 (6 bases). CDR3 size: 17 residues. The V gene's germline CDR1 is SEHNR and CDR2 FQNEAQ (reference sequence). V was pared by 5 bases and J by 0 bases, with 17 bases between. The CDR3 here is CASSEPDSRKAKNIQYF. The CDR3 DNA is TGTGCCAGCAGCGAACCGGACAGCCGAAAAGCCAAAAACATTCAGTACTTC.

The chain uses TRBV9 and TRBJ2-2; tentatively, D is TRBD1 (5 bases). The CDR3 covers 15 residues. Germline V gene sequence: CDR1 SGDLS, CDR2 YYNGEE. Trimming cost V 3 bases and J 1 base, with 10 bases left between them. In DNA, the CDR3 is TGTGCCAGCAGCGCCGGGCAGGGGAACACCGGGGAGCTGTTTTTT. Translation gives CASSAGQGNTGELFF.

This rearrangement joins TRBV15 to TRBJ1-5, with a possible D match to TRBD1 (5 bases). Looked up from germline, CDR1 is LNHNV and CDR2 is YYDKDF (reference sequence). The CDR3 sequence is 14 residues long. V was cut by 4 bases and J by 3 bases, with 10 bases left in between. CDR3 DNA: TGTGCCACCAGCACGGAGGGGCTCAATCAGCCCCAGCATTTT. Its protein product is CATSTEGLNQPQHF.